Each of the 22 T cell receptor beta chains below was sequenced from the same sample in a study of blood T cell repertoires in COVID-19 (TCRdb year 2020). The library was produced with the immunoSEQ multiplex PCR assay. TCRdb stores this immuneACCESS table with in-frame sequences only. Part of the clones is absent; in the studies checked, under half of the shortfall reflects unresolved V genes, and no reason is known for the rest. This sample comprises approximately 15,000 clones, around four fifths of them detected only once. Clones ranked in the top ten supply roughly 22% of the sample. Sequencing was done on a sample of peripheral blood. The receptors originated from a man aged 55 to 70 with active or convalescent COVID-19.

In DNA form, the CDR3 reads TGTGCCACCAGTGATTTCGGCAATGAGCAGTTCTTC. This translates into CATSDFGNEQFF. The V gene is TRBV24-1, the J gene TRBJ2-1; D remains unclear. Germline-derived CDR1 and CDR2 are KGHDR and SFDVKD. The V end was cut by 1 base, the J end by 6 bases, with 3 bases between. The CDR3 is made up of 12 amino acids.

This rearrangement joins TRBV24-1 to TRBJ2-4, with D uncertain. Per germline, CDR1 KGHDR and CDR2 SFDVKD. This CDR3 contains 15 residues. V gave up 2 bases and J gave up 0 bases, with 7 bases separating them. The DNA of the CDR3 is TGTGCCACCAGTGATTCCTCTCTAGCCAAAAACATTCAGTACTTC. Its protein is CATSDSSLAKNIQYF.

This chain joins TRBV2 and TRBJ2-5; D possibly corresponds to TRBD2 (6 bases). The CDR3 runs 10 residues. Germline V gene data show CDR1 as SNHLY and CDR2 as FYNNEI. V shed 8 bases and J shed 6 bases, with 7 bases lying between them. CDR3 protein: CASREKTQYF. Here the CDR3 DNA reads TGTGCCAGCCGGGAGAAGACCCAGTACTTC.

This chain uses TRBV5-1 with TRBJ1-1; 8 bases agree with TRBD1. This CDR3 spans 13 amino acids. Unmatched junction bases numbered 4, after V lost 4 bases and J lost 5 bases. Germline V lookup: CDR1 SGHRS, CDR2 YFSETQ. CDR3 residues: CASSVQGGTEAFF. The CDR3 DNA is TGCGCCAGCAGCGTACAGGGGGGGACTGAAGCTTTCTTT.

Only a few counts were recorded for this clone. This rearrangement joins TRBV5-4 to TRBJ2-7, with 8 bases aligning to TRBD2. The CDR3 length is 15 residues. The V gene's germline CDR1 is SGHNT and CDR2 YYREEE (reference sequence). V dropped 0 bases and J dropped 6; count of bases not matched to a gene: 8. The CDR3 sequence is CASSLAGTRSGEQYF. The CDR3, as DNA: TGTGCCAGCAGCTTGGCCGGGACTAGGAGCGGCGAGCAGTACTTC.

The V and J genes are TRBV2 and TRBJ1-5; D perhaps matches TRBD1 (6 bases). This CDR3 is built from 15 residues. Trimming pared 7 bases from V and 4 bases from J, leaving 17 bases between. Germline V CDR1 and CDR2: SNHLY, FYNNEI. The CDR3 protein is CASKDSGARNQPQHF. DNA of the CDR3: TGTGCCAGCAAAGATTCAGGGGCTCGGAATCAGCCCCAGCATTTT.

This chain uses TRBV10-3 with TRBJ1-2, with D possibly being TRBD1 (5 bases). Germline V gene sequence: CDR1 ENHRY, CDR2 SYGVKD. The length of the CDR3 is 16 residues. V was shortened by 0 bases and J by 4 bases, with 15 bases between the two germline ends. The CDR3 loop reads CAISESPRGSSYGYTF. CDR3 sequence (DNA): TGTGCCATCAGTGAGTCTCCCCGGGGGAGTAGCTATGGCTACACCTTC.

This clone is medium-sized. V gene TRBV2 combines with J gene TRBJ2-7; 8 bases agree with TRBD2. CDR1 is SNHLY, CDR2 FYNNEI, per germline. The trim removed 9 bases at V and 8 bases at J, leaving 12 bases unmatched. The CDR3 loop spans 13 amino acids. The CDR3 reads CASSGERESKQYF. CDR3 sequence (DNA): TGTGCCAGTTCTGGGGAGCGGGAGAGTAAGCAGTACTTC.

This chain links TRBV10-3 with TRBJ2-2, with 7 bases aligning to TRBD2. In germline, CDR1 is ENHRY, CDR2 SYGVKD. After removal of 10 bases from V and 10 bases from J, the junction contained 12 bases not matched to a gene. The CDR3 spans 13 residues. The CDR3 DNA reads TGTGCCACCTGCGAGGGACTAACGTCGGAGCTGTTTTTT. It translates to CATCEGLTSELFF.

Regarding this clone: Other nucleotide sequences from this sample produce the same CDR3. The chain employs TRBV12-3 or TRBV12-4 and TRBJ2-5; 7 bases are a match to TRBD1. Losses at the gene ends were 3 bases for V and 2 bases for J; bases not matched to a gene: 0. The CDR3 has 13 residues. The CDR3 sequence is CASSFRGQETQYF. The DNA for the CDR3 is TGTGCCAGCAGTTTCAGGGGGCAAGAGACCCAGTACTTC.

The rearrangement joins TRBV11-2 to TRBJ2-3; TRBD2 agrees at 8 bases. CDR1 and CDR2 (germline): SGHAT, FQNNGV. V shed 5 bases and J 4 bases; nucleotides not matched to a gene: 8. The CDR3 consists of 15 residues. The CDR3 DNA reads as TGTGCCAGCAGCCGGACGGGCGGGAGGCCAGATACGCAGTATTTT. Protein: CASSRTGGRPDTQYF.

This clone is a singleton in its sample. V usage is TRBV13 and J usage is TRBJ1-3, with 12 bases aligning to TRBD1. The junction had 6 bases not matched to a gene; V was cut back by 0 bases and J by 3 bases. This CDR3 comprises 18 residues. The germline V gene has CDR1 PRHDT and CDR2 FYEKMQ (reference sequence). The CDR3 DNA reads TGTGCCAGCAGCTTAGGCCGGGACAGGGGGCAGGTTGGAAACACCATATATTTT. This codes for CASSLGRDRGQVGNTIYF.

The J gene is TRBJ2-7, the V gene TRBV20-1; D might be TRBD2 (5 bases). The ends were cut back, 6 bases at V and 0 bases at J, with 6 bases in the middle. In germline, CDR1 is DFQATT, CDR2 SNEGSKA (reference sequence). The CDR3 sequence is 11 residues long. In nucleotides, the CDR3 is TGCAGTGCCGGGGTCTCCTACGAGCAGTACTTC. This encodes CSAGVSYEQYF.

The chain combines TRBV30 with TRBJ2-1, with TRBD2 as a possible D gene (6 bases). The ends were cut back, 2 bases at V and 7 bases at J, with 15 bases in the middle. The CDR3 loop spans 14 amino acids. Per germline, CDR1 GTSNPN and CDR2 SVGIG (reference sequence). The CDR3 spells CAWSPGTSLNEQFF. In DNA form, the CDR3 reads TGTGCCTGGAGTCCCGGGACTTCCTTGAATGAGCAGTTCTTC.

This chain links TRBV5-6 with TRBJ1-6, with 9 positions matching TRBD1. This CDR3 region has 17 residues. Germline CDR1 and CDR2: SGHDT and YYEEEE. J was trimmed by 5 bases and V by 2 bases; bases with no gene match: 8. As DNA, the CDR3 is TGTGCCAGCAGCTTAAAACAGGGGGCCGATGATAATTCACCCCTCCACTTT. This codes for CASSLKQGADDNSPLHF.

The V call is TRBV30, the J call TRBJ1-2, with D tentatively TRBD1 (6 bases). Germline CDR1 reads GTSNPN; CDR2 reads SVGIG (reference sequence). V lost 5 bases to trimming and J lost 3 bases, with 13 bases between them. CDR3 length: 13 amino acids. CDR3 DNA sequence: TGTGCCTGGGACTTACAGGGCCACTATGGCTACACCTTC. This gives the protein CAWDLQGHYGYTF. Together with reference TRBV30 and TRBJ1-2, the CDR3 gives the full variable domain: SQTIHQWPATLVQPVGSPLSLECTVEGTSNPNLYWYRQAAGRGLQLLFYSVGIGQISSEVPQNLSASRPQDRQFILSSKKLLLSDSGFYLCAWDLQGHYGYTFGSGTRLTVV.

This clone was recorded only once. V and J are TRBV4-1 and TRBJ2-5; 16 bases map to TRBD2. The CDR3 runs to 19 residues. V lost 4 bases, J lost 5 bases, and 13 bases stayed unmatched. Germline lookup yields CDR1 MGHRA and CDR2 YSYEKL. CDR3 amino acids: CASSRAPGLAGGAPETQYF. The CDR3 nucleotides are TGCGCCAGCAGCCGAGCCCCGGGACTAGCGGGGGGGGCCCCCGAGACCCAGTACTTC.

This chain joins TRBV5-1 and TRBJ1-2; TRBD1 matches at 9 bases. The germline gives CDR1 SGHRS, CDR2 YFSETQ. The CDR3 contains 14 residues. J was trimmed by 3 bases and V by 4 bases; bases with no gene match: 4. The DNA for the CDR3 is TGCGCCAGCAGCCCGGGACAGGGAGACTATGGCTACACCTTC. It yields the protein CASSPGQGDYGYTF.

V usage is TRBV5-1 and J usage is TRBJ2-3; D unclear. This CDR3 comprises 12 residues. V was cut by 1 base and J by 2 bases, with 2 bases left in between. CDR1 and CDR2 (germline): SGHRS, YFSETQ. CDR3 loop: CASSLHTDTQYF. The CDR3 DNA sequence: TGCGCCAGCAGCTTGCACACAGATACGCAGTATTTT.

The chain is built from TRBV5-1 and TRBJ1-4, with TRBD1 as a possible D gene (6 bases). V lost 0 bases and J lost 8, with 11 bases in between. The germline V gene encodes CDR1 SGHRS and CDR2 YFSETQ. This CDR3 has 14 amino acids. The CDR3 DNA reads as TGCGCCAGCAGCTTGGCAGGGGCGCAGGAAAAACTGTTTTTT. Amino acid sequence: CASSLAGAQEKLFF.

The chain carries TRBV6-6 and TRBJ2-4; no reliable D call. The CDR3 covers 14 residues. Trimming removed 10 bases at V and 0 bases at J, with 13 bases between. In germline, CDR1 is MNHNY, CDR2 SVGAGI (reference sequence). CDR3: CATRDTVAKNIQYF. The CDR3 DNA is TGTGCCACCCGAGACACAGTAGCCAAAAACATTCAGTACTTC.

The rearrangement joins TRBV19 to TRBJ2-5, with 9 nucleotides matching TRBD1. The CDR3 consists of 16 residues. Germline V CDR1 and CDR2: LNHDA, SQIVND (reference sequence). The trim removed 5 bases at V and 2 bases at J, leaving 9 bases unmatched. The chain's CDR3 is CASSLWSGQGQETQYF. In DNA form, the CDR3 reads TGTGCCAGTAGTCTGTGGTCGGGACAGGGACAAGAGACCCAGTACTTC.